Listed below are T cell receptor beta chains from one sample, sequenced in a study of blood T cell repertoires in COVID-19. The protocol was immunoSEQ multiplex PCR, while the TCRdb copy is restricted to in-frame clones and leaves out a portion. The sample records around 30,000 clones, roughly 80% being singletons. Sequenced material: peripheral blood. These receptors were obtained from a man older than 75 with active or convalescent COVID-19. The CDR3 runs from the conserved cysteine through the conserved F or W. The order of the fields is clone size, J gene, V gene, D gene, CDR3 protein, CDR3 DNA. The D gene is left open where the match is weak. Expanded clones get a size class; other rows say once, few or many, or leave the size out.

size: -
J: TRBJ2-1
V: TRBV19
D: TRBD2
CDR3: CASSIGTSGISYNEQFF
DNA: TGTGCCAGTAGTATAGGGACTAGCGGGATATCCTACAATGAGCAGTTCTTC

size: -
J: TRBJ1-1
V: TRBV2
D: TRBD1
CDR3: CASSVLGTVNTEAFF
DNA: TGTGCCAGCAGTGTTTTAGGGACAGTGAACACTGAAGCTTTCTTT

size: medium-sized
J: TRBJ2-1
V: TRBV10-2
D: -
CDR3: CASSESGLPPQFF
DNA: TGCGCCAGCAGTGAGTCGGGACTTCCCCCCCAGTTCTTC

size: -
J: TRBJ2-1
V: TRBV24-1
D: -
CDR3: CATSDLKRDTLHNEQFF
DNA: TGTGCCACCAGTGATTTGAAACGGGACACCCTACACAATGAGCAGTTCTTC

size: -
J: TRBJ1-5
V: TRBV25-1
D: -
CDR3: CASSGNHSNQPQHF
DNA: TGTGCCAGCAGCGGGAATCATAGCAATCAGCCCCAGCATTTT

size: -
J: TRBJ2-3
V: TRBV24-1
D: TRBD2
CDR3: CATSDLGGGYDTQYF
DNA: TGTGCCACCAGTGATTTGGGGGGGGGATACGATACGCAGTATTTT

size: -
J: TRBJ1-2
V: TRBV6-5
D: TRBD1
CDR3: CASSPPGQLGGYTF
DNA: TGTGCCAGCAGTCCTCCGGGACAGTTAGGTGGCTACACCTTC

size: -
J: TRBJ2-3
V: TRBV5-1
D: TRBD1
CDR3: CASSSTGQVDDTQYF
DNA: TGCGCCAGCAGCTCGACGGGACAGGTGGACGATACGCAGTATTTT

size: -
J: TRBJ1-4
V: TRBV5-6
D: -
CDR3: CASSLNGRASTNEKLFF
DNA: TGTGCCAGCAGCTTGAACGGCAGGGCGTCAACTAATGAAAAACTGTTTTTT

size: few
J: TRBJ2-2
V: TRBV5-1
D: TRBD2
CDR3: CASSLGLAGRSGELFF
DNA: TGCGCCAGCAGCTTGGGTCTAGCGGGAAGGTCCGGGGAGCTGTTTTTT

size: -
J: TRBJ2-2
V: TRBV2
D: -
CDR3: CASRTQNIGELFF
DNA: TGTGCCAGCAGAACACAAAACATCGGGGAGCTGTTTTTT

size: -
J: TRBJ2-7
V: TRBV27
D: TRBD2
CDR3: CASSLILAQSYEQYF
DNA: TGTGCCAGCAGTTTGATACTAGCGCAATCCTACGAGCAGTACTTC

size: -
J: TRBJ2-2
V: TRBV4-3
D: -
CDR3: CASSQEGARNTGELFF
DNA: TGCGCCAGCAGCCAAGAAGGGGCCCGGAACACCGGGGAGCTGTTTTTT

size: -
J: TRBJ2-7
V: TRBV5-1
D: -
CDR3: CASSLDRYTYEQYF
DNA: TGCGCCAGCAGCTTGGACAGGTACACCTACGAGCAGTACTTC

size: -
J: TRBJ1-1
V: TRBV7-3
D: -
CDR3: CASSQGLGGRGEAFF
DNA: TGTGCCAGCAGCCAGGGATTAGGGGGTAGGGGTGAAGCTTTCTTT

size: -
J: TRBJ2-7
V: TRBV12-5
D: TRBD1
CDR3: CASGLATGTVLYEQYF
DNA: TGTGCTAGTGGTTTGGCTACCGGGACAGTACTCTACGAGCAGTACTTC

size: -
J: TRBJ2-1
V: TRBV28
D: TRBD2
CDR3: CASTGRLAGGDEQFF
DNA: TGTGCCAGTACAGGGCGATTAGCGGGAGGCGATGAGCAGTTCTTC

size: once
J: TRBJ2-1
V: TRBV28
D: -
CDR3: CASNRVGSSNNEQFF
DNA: TGTGCCAGCAATCGGGTAGGGAGTAGTAACAATGAGCAGTTCTTC

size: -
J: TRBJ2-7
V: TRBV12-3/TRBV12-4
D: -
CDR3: CASRSGGNYEQYF
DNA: TGTGCCAGCAGGTCAGGGGGGAACTACGAGCAGTACTTC

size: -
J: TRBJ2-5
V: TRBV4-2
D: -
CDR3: CASSQVWSDQETQYF
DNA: TGTGCCAGCAGCCAAGTTTGGTCAGACCAAGAGACCCAGTACTTC

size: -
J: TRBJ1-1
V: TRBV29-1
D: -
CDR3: CSTHSGVSTEAFF
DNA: TGCAGCACCCATTCCGGGGTGAGCACTGAAGCTTTCTTT

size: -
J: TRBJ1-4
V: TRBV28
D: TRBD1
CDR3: CASSFGTDRGEKLFF
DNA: TGTGCCAGCAGTTTTGGGACAGATCGAGGTGAAAAACTGTTTTTT

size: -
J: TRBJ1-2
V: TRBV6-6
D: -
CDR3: CATDSNANYGYTF
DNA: TGTGCCACCGATAGCAACGCTAACTATGGCTACACCTTC

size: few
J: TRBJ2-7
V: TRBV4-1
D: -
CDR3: CASSQGSTAPPRHYEQYF
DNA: TGCGCCAGCAGCCAAGGTTCGACCGCACCCCCCAGACACTACGAGCAGTACTTC

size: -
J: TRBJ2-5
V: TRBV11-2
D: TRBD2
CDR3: CASSLDRTSGRAYETQYF
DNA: TGTGCCAGCAGCTTAGACAGGACTAGCGGGAGGGCCTACGAGACCCAGTACTTC

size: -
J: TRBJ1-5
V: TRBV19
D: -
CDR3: CASRETLSNQPQHF
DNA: TGTGCCAGTAGGGAGACCTTGAGCAATCAGCCCCAGCATTTT

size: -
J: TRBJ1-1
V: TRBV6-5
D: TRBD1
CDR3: CASSYASGTGVRGAFF
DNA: TGTGCCAGCAGTTACGCATCCGGGACAGGGGTAAGAGGAGCTTTCTTT

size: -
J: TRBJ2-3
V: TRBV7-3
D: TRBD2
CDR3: CASSLGGREDTQYF
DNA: TGTGCCAGCAGCTTAGGCGGGAGGGAAGATACGCAGTATTTT

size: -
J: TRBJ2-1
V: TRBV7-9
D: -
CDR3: CASSSRLVSVNEQFF
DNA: TGTGCCAGCAGCTCCAGACTAGTTTCGGTCAATGAGCAGTTCTTC

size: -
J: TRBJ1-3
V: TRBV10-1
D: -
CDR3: CASSEQSSGNTIYF
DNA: TGCGCCAGCAGTGAACAGTCCTCTGGAAACACCATATATTTT

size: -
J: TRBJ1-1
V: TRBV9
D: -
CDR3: CASSILTGNTEAFF
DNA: TGTGCCAGCAGCATACTGACGGGGAACACTGAAGCTTTCTTT

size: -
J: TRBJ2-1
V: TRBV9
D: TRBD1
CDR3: CASSATWTGRLYNEQFF
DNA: TGTGCCAGCAGCGCGACGTGGACAGGGCGGCTCTACAATGAGCAGTTCTTC

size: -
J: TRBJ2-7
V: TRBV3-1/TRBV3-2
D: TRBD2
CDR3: CASSQGGGSLYF
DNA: TGTGCCAGCAGCCAAGGTGGCGGGAGTTTGTACTTC

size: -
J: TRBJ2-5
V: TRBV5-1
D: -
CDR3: CASSLEGGFRETQYF
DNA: TGCGCCAGCAGCTTGGAAGGGGGATTTCGGGAGACCCAGTACTTC

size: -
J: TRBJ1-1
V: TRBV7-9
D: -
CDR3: CASSTTENTEAFF
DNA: TGTGCCAGCAGCACGACAGAGAACACTGAAGCTTTCTTT

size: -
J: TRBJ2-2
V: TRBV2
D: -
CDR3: CASRRQADTGELFF
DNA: TGTGCCAGCAGACGACAGGCCGACACCGGGGAGCTGTTTTTT

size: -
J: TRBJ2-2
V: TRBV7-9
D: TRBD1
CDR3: CASGGQVNTGELFF
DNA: TGTGCCAGCGGGGGACAGGTCAACACCGGGGAGCTGTTTTTT

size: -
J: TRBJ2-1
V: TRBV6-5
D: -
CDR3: CASSYRRVLSYNEQFF
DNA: TGTGCCAGCAGTTACAGGAGGGTGCTCTCCTACAATGAGCAGTTCTTC